The 20 T cell receptor beta chains below were found in one sample sequenced in a study of T cells in Graves' hyperthyroidism and ophthalmopathy. It was RNA transcripts that yielded the amplified TCR beta CDR3 regions. During a first-round RT-PCR of the TCR CDR3, the HTBI primer set was used. TCRdb re-called the multiplex PCR reads with MiXCR, one entry per CDR3 protein. The data show about 410,000 distinct CDR3 sequences, 13% to 15% seen once. The sample consisted of blood. These receptor sequences come from a woman aged 25-40 years with Graves' ophthalmopathy.

This clonotype was counted many times. The V call is TRBV27, the J call TRBJ1-2; D gene ambiguous. Trimming cost V 5 bases and J 1 base, with 14 bases left between them. This CDR3 is 15 amino acids long. Per germline, CDR1 MNHEY and CDR2 SMNVEV (reference sequence). CDR3 residues: CASSPRQPNNYGYTF. The CDR3, as DNA: TGTGCCAGCAGTCCCCGTCAGCCCAATAACTATGGCTACACCTTC.

This clonotype was recorded many times. The rearrangement links TRBV20-1 to TRBJ2-3, with 7 bases lining up with TRBD2. Germline values: CDR1 DFQATT, CDR2 SNEGSKA (reference sequence). The CDR3 is 13 residues long. The CDR3 DNA reads as TGCCAGGGCGGGGGTGAAATCACAGATACGCAGTATTTT. This translates into CQGGGEITDTQYF.

The CDR3 spells CATSRGGLAENEQFF. DNA for the CDR3: TGTGCCACCAGCAGGGGGGGACTAGCGGAAAATGAGCAGTTCTTC. V usage is TRBV15 and J usage is TRBJ2-1; 11 bases fit TRBD2. V shed 3 bases, J shed 7 bases, and the junction held 5 bases outside the gene matches. Looked up from germline, CDR1 is LNHNV and CDR2 is YYDKDF (reference sequence). This CDR3 is 15 amino acids long. Drawing the rest from reference TRBV15 and TRBJ2-1, the complete variable domain is DAMVIQNPRYQVTQFGKPVTLSCSQTLNHNVMYWYQQKSSQAPKLLFHYYDKDFNNEADTPDNFQSRRPNTSFCFLDIRSPGLGDTAMYLCATSRGGLAENEQFFGPGTRLTVL.

The chain uses TRBV20-1 and TRBJ2-1; 9 nucleotides agree with TRBD2. Germline V CDR1 and CDR2: DFQATT, SNEGSKA (reference sequence). CDR3 length equals 16 residues. Trimming cost V 3 bases and J 2 bases; bases outside gene matches: 8. CDR3 DNA: TGCAGTGCTAGTGCGGGGGGGCCTTTAGCCTACAATGAGCAGTTCTTC. This codes for CSASAGGPLAYNEQFF.

This clonotype has at least ten counts. The chain has TRBV29-1 and TRBJ1-1, with D perhaps TRBD1 (6 bases). V was cut by 4 bases and J by 7 bases, with 10 bases left in between. Germline CDR1 reads SQVTM; CDR2 reads ANQGSEA. The CDR3 is 11 amino acids. Here the CDR3 reads CSVVGGREAFF. Here the CDR3 DNA reads TGCAGCGTTGTCGGGGGGCGTGAAGCTTTCTTT.

A note on this clonotype: This could be a read error, since a much larger clone is one nucleotide away. The chain uses TRBV7-2 and TRBJ2-6; D call uncertain. This CDR3 has 15 amino acids. V lost 7 bases to trimming and J lost 0 bases, with 10 bases between them. Germline V lookup: CDR1 SGHTA, CDR2 FQGNSA. CDR3 in amino acids: CASIKDFSGANVLTF. CDR3 sequence (DNA): TGTGCCAGCATCAAAGATTTCTCTGGGGCCAACGTCCTGACTTTC.

This clonotype was observed many times. The chain employs TRBV2 and TRBJ1-2, with D uncertain. V lost 11 bases and J 3 bases, leaving 16 bases between the germline ends. The length of the CDR3 is 13 residues. The germline gives CDR1 SNHLY, CDR2 FYNNEI. The CDR3 DNA reads as TGTGCCCGCGTGGCGGGCGCTTACTATGGCTACACCTTC. It codes for CARVAGAYYGYTF.

This clonotype showed up many times. The chain couples TRBV12-3 or TRBV12-4 to TRBJ1-4; TRBD1 matches at 8 bases. Trimming removed 4 bases from V and 6 bases from J; junction bases left unmatched: 4. The CDR3 contains 14 residues. Here the CDR3 DNA reads TGTGCCAGCAGTTCCAACAGGGGGGATGAAAAACTGTTTTTT. It encodes CASSSNRGDEKLFF.

CDR3 DNA: TGTGCCAGCCAGTCATTCGGGACAGGAAGAGATCAGCCCCAGCATTTT. Translated, it gives CASQSFGTGRDQPQHF. The chain has TRBV7-9 and TRBJ1-5; 8 nucleotides line up with TRBD1. This CDR3 has 16 residues. Germline assignment: CDR1 SEHNR and CDR2 FQNEAQ (reference sequence). The J segment lost 5 bases and the V segment lost 8 bases, leaving 14 bases of the junction unmatched.

This chain uses TRBV24-1 with TRBJ2-1; D is unclear. Germline V gene lookup returns CDR1 KGHDR and CDR2 SFDVKD. The CDR3 spans 13 residues. Trimming took off 4 bases at V and 8 bases at J, with 11 bases between the two ends. DNA for the CDR3: TGTGCCACCAGTGACGGTACAATTCATGAGCAGTTCTTC. Protein: CATSDGTIHEQFF.

The V and J genes are TRBV28 and TRBJ2-3; 7 bases match TRBD2. The CDR3 totals 15 residues. The junction had 10 bases not matched to a gene; V was cut back by 2 bases and J by 8 bases. Germline V gives CDR1 MDHEN, CDR2 SYDVKM. The CDR3 sequence: CASSLAGEAQSTQYF. The DNA of the CDR3 is TGTGCCAGCAGTTTAGCGGGGGAGGCACAGTCTACGCAGTATTTT.

In its sample, this clonotype was seen many times. The chain links TRBV9 to TRBJ2-7; tentatively, D is TRBD1 (6 bases). Germline CDR1 and CDR2: SGDLS and YYNGEE. Deletions cut 0 bases from V and 5 bases from J, with 21 bases between. The length of the CDR3 is 17 residues. This chain's CDR3 is CASSVAGVGRGIDEQYF. The CDR3 DNA reads as TGTGCCAGCAGCGTAGCCGGAGTGGGCAGGGGTATCGACGAGCAGTACTTC.

This clonotype was recorded many times. The chain combines TRBV2 with TRBJ1-6; no firm D call. V lost 2 bases to trimming and J lost 7 bases, with 12 bases between them. Germline loops: CDR1 SNHLY, CDR2 FYNNEI. This CDR3 is 15 amino acids long. The CDR3 protein is CASSESSQQNSPLHF. The DNA of the CDR3 is TGTGCCAGCAGTGAAAGCTCACAGCAAAATTCACCCCTCCACTTT.

In its sample, this clonotype was seen many times. The V call is TRBV11-2, the J call TRBJ2-3, with 14 bases fitting TRBD2. In germline, CDR1 is SGHAT, CDR2 FQNNGV. The CDR3 runs to 16 residues. The J segment lost 5 bases and the V segment lost 5 bases, leaving 6 bases of the junction unmatched. Written as DNA, the CDR3 is TGTGCCAGCAGCACGACTAGCGGGGGGGCGGTAGATACGCAGTATTTT. Protein sequence: CASSTTSGGAVDTQYF.

This clonotype occurred once. The CDR3 does not end in the conserved phenylalanine or tryptophan, so this is likely a read error. The DNA is left out, because the CDR3 cannot be placed on it with certainty; the CDR3 is given as TCRdb lists it. The J gene is TRBJ1-1, the V gene TRBV10-3. Germline-derived CDR1 and CDR2 are ENHRY and SYGVKD. The CDR3 totals 14 residues, both ends included. The CDR3: CAISVEGPNTEAFL.

Many counts were recorded for this clonotype. The chain carries TRBV12-3 or TRBV12-4 and TRBJ2-7, with unresolved D. The CDR3 is 13 residues long. V shed 8 bases and J shed 0 bases, with 11 bases lying between them. CDR3 residues: CASRVFGSYEQYF. The CDR3 nucleotides read TGTGCCAGCCGGGTGTTCGGCTCCTACGAGCAGTACTTC.

The table lists this clonotype with many counts. The chain combines TRBV28 with TRBJ2-3; TRBD2 matches 9 bases. The V and J ends lost 5 bases and 1 base, in that order; junction bases with no gene match: 13. The germline V gene encodes CDR1 MDHEN and CDR2 SYDVKM. The CDR3 is made up of 18 amino acids. The CDR3 DNA is TGTGCCAGCAGTGGTTGGGTGGTACTAGCGGGCGGCACAGATACGCAGTATTTT. Protein product: CASSGWVVLAGGTDTQYF.

This clonotype was seen only a few times. The rearrangement uses TRBV9 and TRBJ1-5; D gene ambiguous. V was trimmed by 0 bases and J by 6 bases, leaving 7 bases between them. This CDR3 comprises 13 residues. Germline V lookup: CDR1 SGDLS, CDR2 YYNGEE. CDR3 sequence reads: CASSVGGSQPQHF. As DNA, the CDR3 is TGTGCCAGCAGCGTAGGTGGTAGTCAGCCCCAGCATTTT.

This clonotype was seen more than once but under ten times. A much larger clone lies a single base off, so this may be a read error. The chain combines TRBV7-6 with TRBJ2-5, with a weak D call TRBD1 (5 bases). This CDR3 is built from 15 residues. Germline CDR1 SGHVS, CDR2 FNYEAQ. The CDR3 DNA reads as TGTGCCAGCAGAGCTGGGAAGGGGTACCAAGAGACCCGGTACTTC. As protein: CASRAGKGYQETRYF.

The J gene is TRBJ2-7, the V gene TRBV12-3 or TRBV12-4; 8 bases fit TRBD1. V shed 5 bases and J 2 bases; nucleotides not matched to a gene: 2. The CDR3 is made up of 13 amino acids. CDR3 sequence reads: CASSRTGPYEQYF. As DNA, the CDR3 is TGTGCCAGCAGTAGGACAGGGCCCTACGAGCAGTACTTC.